The clone carrying this T cell receptor (beta chain) was recorded many times. The treatment here: PENTA 11 planned treatment interruption arm or continuous ART arm. Unique molecular identifiers were included in an RNA-based 3' RACE TCR library. Each CDR3 protein gets one entry after TCRdb re-called the 3' RACE reads with MiXCR. The table has 30,000 to 50,000 distinct CDR3 sequences, approximately 6.1% seen once. V shed 2 bases and J shed 6 bases, with 11 bases lying between them. The CDR3 extends over 13 amino acids. Germline lookup yields CDR1 GTSNPN and CDR2 SVGIG (reference sequence). This sample is drawn from a study of HIV-infected children after antiretroviral therapy interruption. As for the study in general: For the interruption arm, samples span week 0 through about 3 years after study end.

This receptor was identified in a pool of human donors with HIV. The chain is built from TRBV30 and TRBJ1-5; possible D gene TRBD1, 6 bases. The sample here was CD45RA+ CD4+ T cells from PBMCs, pooled from several time points, taken from a donor given antiretroviral therapy, either interrupted or continuous. Subset defined: naive CD4+ CD45RA+ CD45RO- T cells. The CDR3 nucleotides are TGTGCCTGGAGTCTGGGGGGGCTTCAGCCCCAGCATTTT. This sequence encodes CAWSLGGLQPQHF.